This T cell receptor beta chain was documented in a study of blood T cell repertoires in COVID-19 (dated by TCRdb to between 2020 and 2021). Regarding the study in general: Samples from collaborators originated in the United States, Italy and Spain and spanned both the acute and convalescent phases of COVID-19. HLA class I and class II types, where available, came from metadata supplied by the sample provider rather than from assay-based typing. Deeply sampled blood TCRbeta repertoires from subjects exposed to, actively infected with, or recovered from COVID-19 were included in the dataset. A freely available public database, intended as a resource for researchers studying the immune response to SARS-CoV-2, is where the repertoires were released. The prospective study material was composed of cDNA or gDNA derived from T cells, B-cell-depleted T cells, or PBMCs. The samples were drawn from two sources: the first 160 participants of the ongoing ImmuneRACE study, and about 1,300 subjects contributed by 6 global collaborators. Sample metadata almost always included a de-identified subject ID, COVID-19 status, age in years and sex. Broad study findings and their caveats: How much clinical and demographic metadata was included differed by source and by participant, and the metadata was provided uncurated.

Each collaborating institution followed its own protocols to collect whole blood in K2EDTA tubes. Collaborator samples were shipped for TCRbeta analysis as frozen whole blood, isolated PBMCs, or DNA extracted from either sample type. A note on this clone: Its antigen remains undetermined. No much larger clone exists at a distance of one base, and base qualities are not known.

The CDR3 covers 15 residues, taking in both the cysteine and the phenylalanine. Only the CDR3 DNA is retained, 45 bases long and in frame from the first base. CDR1 is given as MNHEY and CDR2 as SMNVEV, both from the germline V gene (reference sequence). The V end gives up 3 bases and the J end 8 bases, leaving 10 bases in the junction not matched to a gene. TCRbeta CDR3 regions were amplified from genomic DNA by means of the immunoSEQ Assay, a bias-controlled multiplex PCR. In the authors' own workflow: Nucleated cell counts per sample were estimated from amplification of reference gene primers within the assay. Sequence reads were collapsed and filtered to measure the absolute abundance of every unique TCRbeta CDR3 rearrangement. For each sample, productive Simpson clonality was calculated as the square root of Simpson's diversity index over productive rearrangements. This is the immuneACCESS table as TCRdb keeps it, with only in-frame sequences that have V and J called. A part of the clones is gone; compared with another copy, unresolved V genes explain less than half, and the rest is unexplained. Clonal size and the V and J genes are those of that table, whereas D and trimming came from the DNA. For this sample the table gives 80,000 to 95,000 clones, of which roughly 76% were detected only once. About 17% of the sample is taken by the ten largest.

Here the chain combines TRBV27 and TRBJ2-1; 7 bases in between match TRBD2. This TCR was recovered from a woman of 80 years or more with active or convalescent COVID-19. Sequences were obtained from peripheral blood. In nucleotides, the sequence is TGTGCCAGCAGTTTCTACCTTACTGCGGGAGATGAGCAGTTCTTC. It translates to CASSFYLTAGDEQFF.